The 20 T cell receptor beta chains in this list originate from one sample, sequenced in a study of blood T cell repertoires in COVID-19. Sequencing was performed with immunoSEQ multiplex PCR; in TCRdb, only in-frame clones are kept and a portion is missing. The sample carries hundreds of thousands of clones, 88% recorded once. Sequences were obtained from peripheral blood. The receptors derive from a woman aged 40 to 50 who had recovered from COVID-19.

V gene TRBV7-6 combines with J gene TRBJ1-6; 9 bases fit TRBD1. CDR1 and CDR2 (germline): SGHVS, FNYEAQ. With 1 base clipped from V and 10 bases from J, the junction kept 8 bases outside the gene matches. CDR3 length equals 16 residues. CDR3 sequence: CASSLGGGTGQSPLHF. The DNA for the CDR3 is TGTGCCAGCAGCTTAGGAGGGGGGACAGGGCAGTCACCCCTCCACTTT.

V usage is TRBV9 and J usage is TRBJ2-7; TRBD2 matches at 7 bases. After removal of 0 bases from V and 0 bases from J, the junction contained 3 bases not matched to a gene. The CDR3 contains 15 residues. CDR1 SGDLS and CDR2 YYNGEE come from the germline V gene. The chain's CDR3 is CASSVGPSGSYEQYF. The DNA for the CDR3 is TGTGCCAGCAGCGTAGGTCCTAGCGGCTCCTACGAGCAGTACTTC.

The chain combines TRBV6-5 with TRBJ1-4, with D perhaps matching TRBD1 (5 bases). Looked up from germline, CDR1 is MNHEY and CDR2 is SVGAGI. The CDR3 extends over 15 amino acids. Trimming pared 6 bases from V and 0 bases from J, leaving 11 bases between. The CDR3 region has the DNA TGTGCCAGCAGCCCGGGGGGGGCAACTAATGAAAAACTGTTTTTT. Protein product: CASSPGGATNEKLFF.

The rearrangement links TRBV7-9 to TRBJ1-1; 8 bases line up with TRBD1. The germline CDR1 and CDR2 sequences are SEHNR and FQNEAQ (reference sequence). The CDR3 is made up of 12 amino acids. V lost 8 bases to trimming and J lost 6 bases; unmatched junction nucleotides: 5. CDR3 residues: CASGRQGPEAFF. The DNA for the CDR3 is TGTGCCAGCGGCCGACAGGGGCCTGAAGCTTTCTTT.

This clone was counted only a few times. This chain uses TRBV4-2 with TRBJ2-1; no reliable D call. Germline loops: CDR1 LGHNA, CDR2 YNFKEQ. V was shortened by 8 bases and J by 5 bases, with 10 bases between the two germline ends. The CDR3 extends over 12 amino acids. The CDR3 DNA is TGTGCCAGCGCAGCCCGGGACAATGAGCAGTTCTTC. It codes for CASAARDNEQFF.

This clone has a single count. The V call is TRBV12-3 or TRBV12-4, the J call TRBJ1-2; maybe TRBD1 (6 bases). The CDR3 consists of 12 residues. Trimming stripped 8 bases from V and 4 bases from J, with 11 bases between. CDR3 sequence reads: CASSQGPYGYTF. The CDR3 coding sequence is TGTGCCAGCTCCCAGGGGCCCTATGGCTACACCTTC.

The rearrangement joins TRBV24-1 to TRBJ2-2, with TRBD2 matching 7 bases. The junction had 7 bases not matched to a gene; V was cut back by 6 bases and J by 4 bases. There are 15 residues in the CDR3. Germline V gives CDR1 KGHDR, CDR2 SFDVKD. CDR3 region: CATSSIGEGTGELFF. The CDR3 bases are TGTGCCACCAGTAGCATCGGGGAGGGCACCGGGGAGCTGTTTTTT.

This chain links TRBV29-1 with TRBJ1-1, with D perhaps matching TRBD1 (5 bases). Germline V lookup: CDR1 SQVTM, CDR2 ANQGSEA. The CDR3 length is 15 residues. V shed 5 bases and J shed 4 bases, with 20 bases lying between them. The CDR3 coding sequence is TGCAGCGTTTGGAGCAGGGATCGGGGGGGCACTGAAGCTTTCTTT. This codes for CSVWSRDRGGTEAFF.

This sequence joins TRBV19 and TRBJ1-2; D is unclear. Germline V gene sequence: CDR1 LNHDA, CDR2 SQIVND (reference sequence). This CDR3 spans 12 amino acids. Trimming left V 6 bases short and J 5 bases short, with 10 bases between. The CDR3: CASSRGRYGYTF. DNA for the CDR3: TGTGCCAGTAGCCGCGGCCGTTATGGCTACACCTTC.

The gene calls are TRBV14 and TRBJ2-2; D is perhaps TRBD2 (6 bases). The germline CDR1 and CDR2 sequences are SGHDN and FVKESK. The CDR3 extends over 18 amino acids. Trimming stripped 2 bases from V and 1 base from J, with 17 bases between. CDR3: CASSQNHGGVKNTGELFF. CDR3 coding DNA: TGTGCCAGCAGCCAAAACCATGGAGGGGTCAAGAACACCGGGGAGCTGTTTTTT.

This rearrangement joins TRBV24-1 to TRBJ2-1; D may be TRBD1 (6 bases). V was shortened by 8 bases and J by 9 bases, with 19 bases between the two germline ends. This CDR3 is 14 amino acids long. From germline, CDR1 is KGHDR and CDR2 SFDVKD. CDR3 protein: CATTGTINSGEQFF. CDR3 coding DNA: TGTGCCACCACTGGGACAATAAACTCGGGTGAGCAGTTCTTC.

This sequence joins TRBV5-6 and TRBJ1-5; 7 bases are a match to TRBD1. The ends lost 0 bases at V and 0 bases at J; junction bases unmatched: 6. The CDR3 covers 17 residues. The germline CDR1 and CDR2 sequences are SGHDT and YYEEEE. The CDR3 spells CASSLARTGVSNQPQHF. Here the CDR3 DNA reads TGTGCCAGCAGCTTGGCCAGGACAGGTGTTAGCAATCAGCCCCAGCATTTT.

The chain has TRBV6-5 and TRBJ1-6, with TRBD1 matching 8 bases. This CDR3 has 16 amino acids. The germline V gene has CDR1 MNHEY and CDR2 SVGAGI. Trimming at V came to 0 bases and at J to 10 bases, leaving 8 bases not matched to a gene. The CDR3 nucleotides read TGTGCCAGCAGTTACTCCTGGACAGGGCTTGGGTCACCCCTCCACTTT. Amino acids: CASSYSWTGLGSPLHF.

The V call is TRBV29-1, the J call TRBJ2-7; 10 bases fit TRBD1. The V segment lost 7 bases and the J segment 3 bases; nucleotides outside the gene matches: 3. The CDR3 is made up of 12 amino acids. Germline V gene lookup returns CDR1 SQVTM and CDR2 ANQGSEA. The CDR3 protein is CSAGTGVYEQYF. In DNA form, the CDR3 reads TGCAGCGCCGGGACAGGGGTCTACGAGCAGTACTTC.

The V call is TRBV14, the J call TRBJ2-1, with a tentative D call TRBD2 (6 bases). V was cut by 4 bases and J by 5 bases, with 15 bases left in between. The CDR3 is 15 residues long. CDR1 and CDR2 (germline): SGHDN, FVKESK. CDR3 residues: CASSRSRGTHNEQFF. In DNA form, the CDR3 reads TGTGCCAGCAGCCGGTCCCGGGGGACGCACAATGAGCAGTTCTTC.

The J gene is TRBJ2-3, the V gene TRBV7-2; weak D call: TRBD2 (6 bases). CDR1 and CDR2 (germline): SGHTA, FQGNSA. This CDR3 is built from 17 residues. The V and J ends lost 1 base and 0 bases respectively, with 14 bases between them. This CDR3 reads CASSLGVGSGSTDTQYF. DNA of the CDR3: TGTGCCAGCAGCTTAGGGGTCGGGAGCGGCAGCACAGATACGCAGTATTTT.

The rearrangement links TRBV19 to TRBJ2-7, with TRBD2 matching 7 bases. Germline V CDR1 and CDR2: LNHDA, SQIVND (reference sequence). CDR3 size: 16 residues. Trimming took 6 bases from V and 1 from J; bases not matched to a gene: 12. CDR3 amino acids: CASRPRGVTTSYEQYF. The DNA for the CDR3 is TGTGCCAGTAGACCCCGGGGGGTCACCACTTCCTACGAGCAGTACTTC.

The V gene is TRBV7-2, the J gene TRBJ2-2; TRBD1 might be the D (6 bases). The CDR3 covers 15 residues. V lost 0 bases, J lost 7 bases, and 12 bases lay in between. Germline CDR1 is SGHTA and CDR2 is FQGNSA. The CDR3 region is CASSLAGQGNGELFF. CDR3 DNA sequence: TGTGCCAGCAGCTTAGCGGGGCAGGGGAACGGGGAGCTGTTTTTT.

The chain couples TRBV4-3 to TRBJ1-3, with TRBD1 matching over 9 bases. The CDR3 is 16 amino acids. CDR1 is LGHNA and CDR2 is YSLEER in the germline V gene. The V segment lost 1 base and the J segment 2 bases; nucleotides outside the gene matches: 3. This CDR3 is CASSQGQGGTGNTIYF. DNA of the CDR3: TGCGCCAGCAGCCAAGGACAGGGGGGGACTGGAAACACCATATATTTT.

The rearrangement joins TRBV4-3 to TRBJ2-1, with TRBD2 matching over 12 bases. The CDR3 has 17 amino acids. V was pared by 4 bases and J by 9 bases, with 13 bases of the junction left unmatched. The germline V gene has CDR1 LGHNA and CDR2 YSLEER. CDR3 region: CASSLSWLAGGPSEQFF. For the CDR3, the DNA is TGCGCCAGCAGCCTCAGCTGGCTAGCGGGAGGGCCGAGTGAGCAGTTCTTC.